The 24 T cell receptor beta chains below all came from one sample that was sequenced in a study of Ad26.COV2.S vaccination and SARS-CoV-2 variants. Specified treatment: some 19 received Ad26.COV2.S at low or high dose, single or two shots; a few received placebo; per-sample allocation not given. Collection of samples fell on day 63 after the first vaccine or placebo injection. TCRdb's table, derived via immunoSEQ multiplex PCR, lists solely in-frame clones and lacks some. The sample records roughly 350,000 clones, around 90% being singletons. The input for sequencing was peripheral blood, taken in a trial of Ad26.COV2.S vaccine versus placebo. The receptors stem from a person between 18 and 65 years old who received the Ad26.COV2.S COVID-19 vaccine or a placebo.

CDR3 in DNA: TGTGCCAGTAGAAACCGGGACAGGGGGCTAGGAGGTGAGCAGTTCTTC. Translated, it gives CASRNRDRGLGGEQFF. This rearrangement joins TRBV19 to TRBJ2-1; 12 bases fit TRBD1. Germline V gives CDR1 LNHDA, CDR2 SQIVND (reference sequence). V trimming: 6 bases; J trimming: 9 bases; junction bases outside the gene matches: 12. The CDR3 loop spans 16 amino acids.

To note about this clone: The sample holds other DNA sequences that translate to the same CDR3. The CDR3 bases are TGTGCCAGCAGTACAAGCTACGAGCAGTACTTC. This codes for CASSTSYEQYF. V gene TRBV5-6 combines with J gene TRBJ2-7; D is undetermined. Trimming removed 5 bases from V and 3 bases from J, with 6 bases in between. The germline V gene has CDR1 SGHDT and CDR2 YYEEEE. The length of the CDR3 is 11 residues.

The rearrangement joins TRBV27 to TRBJ1-1; 7 positions match TRBD1. Germline assignment: CDR1 MNHEY and CDR2 SMNVEV (reference sequence). The V gene end was trimmed by 8 bases and the J gene end by 0 bases; junction bases not matched to a gene: 9. The CDR3 contains 15 residues. Written as DNA, the CDR3 is TGTGCCAGCTCTAGACAGGGTAAGATGAACACTGAAGCTTTCTTT. It is translated as CASSRQGKMNTEAFF.

This clone was seen a few times. The V and J genes are TRBV19 and TRBJ2-7; 8 bases are a match to TRBD1. The trim removed 5 bases at V and 3 bases at J, leaving 9 bases unmatched. Germline CDR1 and CDR2: LNHDA and SQIVND (reference sequence). This CDR3 spans 15 amino acids. The CDR3 loop reads CASSLRQGLSYEQYF. CDR3 nucleotide sequence: TGTGCCAGTAGTTTACGACAGGGGCTCAGCTACGAGCAGTACTTC.

CDR3 sequence: CAWSRWAADTEAFF. DNA for the CDR3: TGTGCCTGGAGTCGGTGGGCCGCGGACACTGAAGCTTTCTTT. The J gene is TRBJ1-1, the V gene TRBV30; no clear D gene. Between the trimmed V and J ends, which lost 2 bases and 3 bases, there was a span of 13 bases. The CDR3 sequence is 14 residues long. From germline, CDR1 is GTSNPN and CDR2 SVGIG (reference sequence).

This clone showed up just once. The chain couples TRBV7-2 to TRBJ1-1; a possible D gene is TRBD1 (5 bases). Germline V gives CDR1 SGHTA, CDR2 FQGNSA. The V end was cut by 2 bases, the J end by 11 bases, with 18 bases between. The CDR3 contains 14 residues. This chain's CDR3 is CASSLSPGANTAFF. The CDR3 DNA reads as TGTGCCAGCAGCTTAAGTCCCGGGGCCAACACGGCTTTCTTT.

The V call is TRBV5-1, the J call TRBJ2-7; 8 bases fit TRBD1. Germline V gives CDR1 SGHRS, CDR2 YFSETQ. V shed 4 bases, J shed 9 bases, and the junction held 9 bases outside the gene matches. The CDR3 consists of 13 residues. CDR3 sequence (DNA): TGCGCCAGCAGCCCTGGACAGGGTATGTGGCAGTACTTC. Its translation: CASSPGQGMWQYF.

V usage is TRBV14 and J usage is TRBJ2-1, with 8 bases lining up with TRBD2. The CDR3 is 15 amino acids. Germline lookup yields CDR1 SGHDN and CDR2 FVKESK. J gave up 4 bases and V 5 bases, and 7 bases lay outside the gene matches. CDR3 loop: CASSYGGDSYNEQFF. The DNA of the CDR3 is TGTGCCAGCAGCTACGGGGGGGATTCTTACAATGAGCAGTTCTTC. The complete variable domain, with remaining parts taken from reference TRBV14 and TRBJ2-1, reads EAGVTQFPSHSVIEKGQTVTLRCDPISGHDNLYWYRRVMGKEIKFLLHFVKESKQDESGMPNNRFLAERTGGTYSTLKVQPAELEDSGVYFCASSYGGDSYNEQFFGPGTRLTVL.

The chain has TRBV28 and TRBJ2-5, with 8 bases matching TRBD1. This CDR3 is built from 15 residues. Germline V gives CDR1 MDHEN, CDR2 SYDVKM. Trimming cost V 7 bases and J 2 bases; bases outside gene matches: 9. CDR3 residues: CASTLGTGLQETQYF. The CDR3 bases are TGTGCCAGCACCCTCGGGACAGGTCTGCAAGAGACCCAGTACTTC.

The chain links TRBV27 to TRBJ1-6, with D possibly being TRBD1 (6 bases). Trimming stripped 5 bases from V and 7 bases from J, with 12 bases between. The CDR3 has 14 residues. Germline V gives CDR1 MNHEY, CDR2 SMNVEV (reference sequence). The CDR3, as DNA: TGTGCCAGCAGTACCTGGGACAACAATTCACCCCTCCACTTT. It encodes CASSTWDNNSPLHF.

This chain links TRBV4-1 with TRBJ2-7; 12 bases are shared with TRBD2. V was pared by 6 bases and J by 1 base, with 4 bases of the junction left unmatched. CDR1 and CDR2 from the germline V gene are MGHRA and YSYEKL. CDR3 length: 15 amino acids. The CDR3 bases are TGCGCCAGCAGTCGGACTAGCGGGGAGTCCTACGAGCAGTACTTC. As protein: CASSRTSGESYEQYF.

Details on this clone: Other DNA sequences in this specimen translate into the identical CDR3. V gene TRBV6-5 combines with J gene TRBJ2-1; 8 nucleotides align to TRBD1. This CDR3 has 13 amino acids. Losses at the gene ends were 5 bases for V and 6 bases for J; bases not matched to a gene: 3. CDR1 and CDR2 from the germline V gene are MNHEY and SVGAGI. CDR3 bases: TGTGCCAGCAGTCCTGGGACAGGCAATGAGCAGTTCTTC. Its protein product is CASSPGTGNEQFF.

V and J are TRBV11-2 and TRBJ2-2, with D unclear. Looked up from germline, CDR1 is SGHAT and CDR2 is FQNNGV. Trimming took 0 bases from V and 4 from J, leaving 12 bases between them. CDR3 length equals 16 residues. CDR3: CASSLDISRPTGELFF. Here the CDR3 DNA reads TGTGCCAGCAGCTTAGATATATCGCGACCCACCGGGGAGCTGTTTTTT.

The chain recombines TRBV28 with TRBJ2-1, with 11 bases aligning to TRBD2. Looked up from germline, CDR1 is MDHEN and CDR2 is SYDVKM. V lost 5 bases to trimming and J lost 5 bases; unmatched junction nucleotides: 8. The CDR3 spans 16 residues. CDR3 in amino acids: CASSTASGGPHNEQFF. The CDR3 bases are TGTGCCAGCAGTACCGCTAGCGGGGGGCCGCACAATGAGCAGTTCTTC.

The rearrangement joins TRBV9 to TRBJ1-4, with D maybe TRBD1 (6 bases). The germline V gene encodes CDR1 SGDLS and CDR2 YYNGEE. The CDR3 consists of 14 residues. The ends were cut back, 3 bases at V and 8 bases at J, with 14 bases in the middle. CDR3 DNA: TGTGCCAGCAGCGGGGGACAACCGGGGGAAAAACTGTTTTTT. It yields the protein CASSGGQPGEKLFF.

J is TRBJ1-2 and V is TRBV7-2, with no clear D. The CDR3 consists of 12 residues. CDR1 is SGHTA and CDR2 is FQGNSA in the germline V gene. Trimming removed 1 base from V and 8 bases from J, with 8 bases in between. CDR3 sequence (DNA): TGTGCCAGCAGCTTAGGTATAGGGGGCTACACCTTC. The encoded protein is CASSLGIGGYTF. Supplemented by reference TRBV7-2 and TRBJ1-2, the full variable domain reads GAGVSQSPSNKVTEKGKDVELRCDPISGHTALYWYRQSLGQGLEFLIYFQGNSAPDKSGLPSDRFSAERTGGSVSTLTIQRTQQEDSAVYLCASSLGIGGYTFGSGTRLTVV.

The rearrangement joins TRBV7-9 to TRBJ2-1, with D hard to call. There are 12 residues in the CDR3. With 6 bases removed from V and 6 bases from J, the gap between germline ends came to 9 bases. Per germline, CDR1 SEHNR and CDR2 FQNEAQ (reference sequence). The DNA for the CDR3 is TGTGCCAGCAGAGTGGGCTTCAATGAGCAGTTCTTC. Its protein is CASRVGFNEQFF.

This clone was detected only a few times. This sequence joins TRBV19 and TRBJ2-1, with 7 bases matching TRBD2. Germline V gene data show CDR1 as LNHDA and CDR2 as SQIVND (reference sequence). The CDR3 is 17 amino acids. V gave up 0 bases and J gave up 2 bases; unmatched junction bases: 7. CDR3 loop: CASSIDQGGGPYNEQFF. The CDR3 DNA follows: TGTGCCAGTAGTATAGATCAAGGCGGGGGACCCTACAATGAGCAGTTCTTC.

The chain carries TRBV28 and TRBJ2-1; TRBD1 agrees at 12 bases. V was clipped by 3 bases and J by 0 bases; unmatched bases: 6. The CDR3 loop spans 18 amino acids. Germline CDR1 and CDR2: MDHEN and SYDVKM. The DNA for the CDR3 is TGTGCCAGCAGTTTCCTGGGACAGGGGGCCCCCTCCTACAATGAGCAGTTCTTC. Translation gives CASSFLGQGAPSYNEQFF.

The CDR3 coding sequence is TGTGCCAGCAGCTTGTACCGGGGGGGAGTTTCAGGGTACGAGCAGTACTTC. This translates into CASSLYRGGVSGYEQYF. The chain carries TRBV11-2 and TRBJ2-7; 8 nucleotides match TRBD2. The CDR3 runs to 17 residues. Losses at the gene ends were 3 bases for V and 4 bases for J; bases not matched to a gene: 14. The V gene's germline CDR1 is SGHAT and CDR2 FQNNGV.

This clone was observed a single time. This chain uses TRBV11-1 with TRBJ1-4; D possibly corresponds to TRBD1 (6 bases). The CDR3 loop spans 15 amino acids. Germline V lookup: CDR1 SGHAT, CDR2 FQDESV (reference sequence). The V gene lost 4 bases and the J gene lost 8 bases, with 17 bases spanning the gap. The CDR3 coding sequence is TGTGCCAGCAGCTCAACAGGGAGTGGGTCAGAAAAACTGTTTTTT. Translated, it gives CASSSTGSGSEKLFF.

In its sample, this clone was seen once. The genes are TRBV6-1 and TRBJ2-7; D unclear. The germline CDR1 and CDR2 sequences are MNHNS and SASEGT. The CDR3 spans 13 residues. Between the trimmed V and J ends, which lost 3 bases and 2 bases, there was a span of 8 bases. The CDR3 DNA reads TGTGCCAGCAGTGATCCCCAGACCTACGAGCAGTACTTC. Translation: CASSDPQTYEQYF.

The rearrangement uses TRBV9 and TRBJ1-1; 7 bases match TRBD1. The CDR3 runs to 16 residues. Per germline, CDR1 SGDLS and CDR2 YYNGEE. Germline trimming cut 3 bases from V and 0 bases from J; bases unmatched to any gene: 8. CDR3 amino acids: CASSAGQPHMNTEAFF. The CDR3 bases are TGTGCCAGCAGCGCGGGACAGCCCCATATGAACACTGAAGCTTTCTTT.

The chain links TRBV5-1 to TRBJ1-4; TRBD1 is a possible D gene (6 bases). Germline V gene lookup returns CDR1 SGHRS and CDR2 YFSETQ. Trimming shortened V by 0 bases and J by 4 bases, and 13 bases separated the two germline ends. CDR3 length: 16 residues. In DNA form, the CDR3 reads TGCGCCAGCAGCTTGGCGGGGGGGCGGAATAATGAAAAACTGTTTTTT. Residues: CASSLAGGRNNEKLFF.